Presented here are 20 T cell receptor beta chains from one specimen sequenced in a study of regulatory T cells in long-lasting Graves disease. The time point: newly diagnosed GD, antithyroid drugs for less than 3 months. TCR sequences were obtained from RNA taken from PBMCs. Library construction for TCR beta used iRepertoire HTBI primers and Arm-PCR of CDR3 regions. TCRdb reprocessed the multiplex PCR reads via MiXCR and lists one record per CDR3 protein. The data hold hundreds of thousands of distinct CDR3 sequences, with 15% to 20% observed a single time. The same sample was also used in a study of T cells in Graves' hyperthyroidism and ophthalmopathy.

Sequencing used peripheral blood mononuclear cells (PBMCs), obtained at new diagnosis, from a patient treated with antithyroid drugs. The receptors derive from a woman aged 25 to 39 with Graves disease.

The CDR3 here is CASSFPGGLGNSPLHF. The CDR3 region has the DNA TGTGCCAGCAGTTTCCCCGGTGGACTTGGAAATTCACCCCTCCACTTT. The V call is TRBV28, the J call TRBJ1-6; D unclear. V was trimmed by 3 bases and J by 7 bases, leaving 16 bases between them. The CDR3 is 16 residues long. Germline V gene lookup returns CDR1 MDHEN and CDR2 SYDVKM.

The chain combines TRBV6-1 with TRBJ1-2; 9 bases map to TRBD1. The CDR3 is 13 amino acids. Germline V lookup: CDR1 MNHNS, CDR2 SASEGT. V trimming: 6 bases; J trimming: 6 bases; junction bases outside the gene matches: 5. CDR3 in amino acids: CASSGGTGNGYTF. CDR3 nucleotide sequence: TGTGCCAGCAGCGGCGGGACAGGGAATGGCTACACCTTC.

About this clonotype: A read error is possible here, since a much larger clone lies one base away. The final CDR3 position lacks the conserved phenylalanine or tryptophan, pointing to a likely read error. This chain connects TRBV12-3 or TRBV12-4 to TRBJ2-5; D perhaps matches TRBD1 (6 bases). Trimming stripped 8 bases from V and 1 base from J, with 17 bases between. The CDR3 extends over 15 amino acids. DNA of the CDR3: TGTGCCAGCTTCGAGGGGGACACCCGCCAAGAGACCCAGTACCTC. Translating gives CASFEGDTRQETQYL.

The V call is TRBV28, the J call TRBJ2-5, with D perhaps TRBD2 (5 bases). The CDR3 extends over 15 amino acids. V was cut by 4 bases and J by 5 bases, with 17 bases left in between. The germline V gene encodes CDR1 MDHEN and CDR2 SYDVKM. CDR3 amino acids: CASSSSMRLRETQYF. Written as DNA, the CDR3 is TGTGCCAGCAGTTCTTCTATGAGACTAAGGGAGACCCAGTACTTC.

This clonotype was seen repeatedly, ten times or more. This sequence joins TRBV2 and TRBJ1-2, with TRBD1 identical over 9 bases. CDR1 and CDR2 (germline): SNHLY, FYNNEI. V lost 4 bases, J lost 8 bases, and 11 bases stayed unmatched. This CDR3 has 15 residues. The CDR3 sequence: CASSGTTGGGSGYTF. Written as DNA, the CDR3 is TGTGCCAGCAGTGGGACTACAGGGGGCGGAAGCGGCTACACCTTC.

V usage is TRBV20-1 and J usage is TRBJ2-7; the D gene is possibly TRBD2 (6 bases). Germline V gene data show CDR1 as DFQATT and CDR2 as SNEGSKA (reference sequence). The V end was cut by 0 bases, the J end by 2 bases, with 17 bases between. This CDR3 has 16 residues. CDR3 protein: CSARDSQLGSPYEQYF. CDR3 nucleotides: TGCAGTGCTAGAGATTCTCAGCTCGGGAGTCCCTACGAGCAGTACTTC.

To note about this clonotype: A clone one base away is much larger, so this may be a read error. The chain has TRBV2 and TRBJ1-6; perhaps TRBD1 as D (5 bases). The CDR3 has 15 residues. Looked up from germline, CDR1 is SNHLY and CDR2 is FYNNEI. The CDR3 spells CASSEGTVNNPPLHF. The DNA of the CDR3 is TGTGCCAGCAGTGAGGGGACGGTGAATAATCCACCCCTCCACTTT.

This clonotype was counted between two and nine times. The chain is built from TRBV20-1 and TRBJ2-1; no firm D call. Germline V gene sequence: CDR1 DFQATT, CDR2 SNEGSKA (reference sequence). Trimming cost V 3 bases and J 4 bases, with 10 bases left between them. The CDR3 spans 13 residues. The CDR3 is CSASESGYNEQFF. The CDR3 coding sequence is TGCAGTGCTAGTGAGAGTGGATACAATGAGCAGTTCTTC.

This clonotype was seen many times. V and J are TRBV6-1 and TRBJ1-5; D is perhaps TRBD1 (5 bases). Germline V lookup: CDR1 MNHNS, CDR2 SASEGT. Trimming took 4 bases from V and 1 from J, leaving 17 bases between them. The CDR3 is 17 amino acids. The CDR3 reads CASSGTGAYPSNQPQHF. The CDR3 coding sequence is TGTGCCAGCAGTGGAACCGGGGCCTACCCCAGCAATCAGCCCCAGCATTTT.

This clonotype was seen a few times. The rearrangement uses TRBV27 and TRBJ1-2, with D possibly being TRBD1 (5 bases). This CDR3 comprises 14 residues. V lost 8 bases to trimming and J lost 6 bases, with 19 bases between them. Germline V gene data show CDR1 as MNHEY and CDR2 as SMNVEV (reference sequence). The CDR3 loop reads CASGSSGTFHGYTF. The CDR3 DNA reads as TGTGCCAGCGGATCATCCGGGACTTTTCATGGCTACACCTTC.

The table lists this clonotype with many counts. The junction shows a germline mismatch at one end, possibly a read error. The chain joins TRBV4-1 to TRBJ1-5, with 11 positions matching TRBD1. The CDR3 length is 15 residues. The germline gives CDR1 MGHRA, CDR2 YSYEKL. The CDR3 reads CASSQGQGGNQPQHF. CDR3 bases: TGTGCCAGCAGCCAGGGACAGGGGGGCAATCAGCCCCAGCATTTT.

The chain joins TRBV20-1 to TRBJ2-1; 10 bases fit TRBD2. Per the germline V gene, CDR1 is DFQATT and CDR2 is SNEGSKA (reference sequence). The junction had 5 bases not matched to a gene; V was cut back by 5 bases and J by 4 bases. This CDR3 spans 14 amino acids. Written as DNA, the CDR3 is TGCAGTGCTCCTACTAGCGGGAATTACAATGAGCAGTTCTTC. The encoded protein is CSAPTSGNYNEQFF.

The rearrangement joins TRBV5-1 to TRBJ2-3; the D gene is possibly TRBD1 (6 bases). This CDR3 is built from 13 residues. Between the trimmed V and J ends, which lost 0 bases and 6 bases, there was a span of 8 bases. The germline V gene encodes CDR1 SGHRS and CDR2 YFSETQ. The CDR3: CASSLGQGDTQYF. As DNA, the CDR3 is TGCGCCAGCAGCTTGGGGCAGGGGGATACGCAGTATTTT.

This clonotype was detected many times. The V call is TRBV5-5, the J call TRBJ1-5; D not certain. V was trimmed by 0 bases and J by 6 bases, leaving 13 bases between them. There are 15 residues in the CDR3. Per the germline V gene, CDR1 is SGHKS and CDR2 is YYEKEE (reference sequence). The chain's CDR3 is CASSLAPAGTQPQHF. CDR3 DNA: TGTGCCAGCAGCTTGGCCCCGGCGGGAACTCAGCCCCAGCATTTT.

This clonotype has at least ten counts. The genes are TRBV28 and TRBJ1-2, with no clear D. Germline values: CDR1 MDHEN, CDR2 SYDVKM. The CDR3 runs 14 residues. Trimming took off 2 bases at V and 7 bases at J, with 14 bases between the two ends. For the CDR3, the DNA is TGTGCCAGCAGTTTAGTATTTCGCTCTAGTGGCTACACCTTC. Its translation: CASSLVFRSSGYTF.

This clonotype turned up a few times. The rearrangement links TRBV20-1 to TRBJ2-2; D possibly matches TRBD1 or TRBD2 (5 bases each). This CDR3 contains 12 residues. Germline CDR1 DFQATT, CDR2 SNEGSKA (reference sequence). V lost 7 bases to trimming and J lost 6 bases, with 12 bases between them. The CDR3 DNA is TGCAGTGGTGAGGGGCAGGCCGGGGAGCTGTTTTTT. As protein: CSGEGQAGELFF.

With respect to this clonotype: Lacking the conserved final phenylalanine or tryptophan, this CDR3 likely reflects a read error. The CDR3 coding sequence is TGTGCCAGCAGCGTAGGCCGACAGATCCAAGAGACCCAGTACTAC. It specifies CASSVGRQIQETQYY. This chain uses TRBV9 with TRBJ2-5; D perhaps matches TRBD1 (5 bases). Germline CDR1 and CDR2: SGDLS and YYNGEE. Trimming stripped 0 bases from V and 1 base from J, with 10 bases between. This CDR3 comprises 15 residues.

V usage is TRBV11-2 and J usage is TRBJ1-1; 8 positions match TRBD1. V trimming: 5 bases; J trimming: 3 bases; junction bases outside the gene matches: 8. This CDR3 is built from 15 residues. Germline V CDR1 and CDR2: SGHAT, FQNNGV. Here the CDR3 reads CASSPQGAGDTEAFF. The CDR3, as DNA: TGTGCCAGCAGCCCGCAGGGGGCCGGCGACACTGAAGCTTTCTTT. The full variable domain, completed using reference TRBV11-2 and TRBJ1-1, is EAGVAQSPRYKIIEKRQSVAFWCNPISGHATLYWYQQILGQGPKLLIQFQNNGVVDDSQLPKDRFSAERLKGVDSTLKIQPAKLEDSAVYLCASSPQGAGDTEAFFGQGTRLTVV.

A note on this clonotype: This may be a read error: a much more frequent sequence differs by one nucleotide. This chain connects TRBV11-2 to TRBJ2-5; TRBD1 aligns across 9 bases. Trimming cost V 2 bases and J 11 bases; bases outside gene matches: 15. CDR1 is SGHAT, CDR2 FQNNGV, per germline. The CDR3 loop spans 16 amino acids. Here the CDR3 reads CASSLNPGTGLREQYF. In DNA form, the CDR3 reads TGTGCCAGCAGCTTAAACCCCGGGACAGGGTTACGTGAGCAGTACTTC. The full variable domain, in which reference TRBV11-2 and TRBJ2-5 provide the parts outside the CDR3, is EAGVAQSPRYKIIEKRQSVAFWCNPISGHATLYWYQQILGQGPKLLIQFQNNGVVDDSQLPKDRFSAERLKGVDSTLKIQPAKLEDSAVYLCASSLNPGTGLREQYFGPGTRLLVL.

The chain has TRBV30 and TRBJ1-4; possible D gene TRBD1, 5 bases. The CDR3 extends over 11 amino acids. Trimming took 4 bases from V and 6 from J, leaving 6 bases between them. Germline V lookup: CDR1 GTSNPN, CDR2 SVGIG (reference sequence). CDR3 region: CAWTRDEKLFF. In DNA form, the CDR3 reads TGTGCCTGGACCAGGGATGAAAAACTGTTTTTT. Full variable domain (rest looked up from reference TRBV30 and TRBJ1-4): SQTIHQWPATLVQPVGSPLSLECTVEGTSNPNLYWYRQAAGRGLQLLFYSVGIGQISSEVPQNLSASRPQDRQFILSSKKLLLSDSGFYLCAWTRDEKLFFGSGTQLSVL.